The 28 T cell receptor beta chains presented below share a single source sample, sequenced in a study of shared clonotypes between healthy human individuals. TCRdb's table, derived via immunoSEQ multiplex PCR, lists solely in-frame clones and lacks some. The repertoire holds over a million clones, around 97% seen once, with more than 0.9% in the top ten. The sequenced material came from naive CD4+ T cells sorted from blood. Subset here: CD45RA+ positively selected. All receptors derive from a man aged 30-40 years in good health.

The chain has TRBV20-1 and TRBJ2-1; unclear D gene. Trimming shortened V by 4 bases and J by 5 bases, and 6 bases separated the two germline ends. Germline V gene sequence: CDR1 DFQATT, CDR2 SNEGSKA (reference sequence). This CDR3 has 11 residues. The CDR3 here is CSAKGHNEQFF. The CDR3 DNA reads as TGCAGTGCTAAAGGCCACAATGAGCAGTTCTTC.

The V gene is TRBV2, the J gene TRBJ2-1; maybe TRBD2 (6 bases). With 5 bases removed from V and 5 bases from J, the gap between germline ends came to 10 bases. This CDR3 is built from 13 residues. Germline-derived CDR1 and CDR2 are SNHLY and FYNNEI. Here the CDR3 reads CASSPKRDNEQFF. CDR3 sequence (DNA): TGTGCCAGCAGTCCGAAGCGGGACAATGAGCAGTTCTTC.

The gene calls are TRBV13 and TRBJ1-2, with D possibly TRBD1 on 6 matching bases. The CDR3 covers 19 residues. The V gene lost 4 bases and the J gene lost 6 bases, with 30 bases spanning the gap. CDR1 and CDR2 (germline): PRHDT, FYEKMQ (reference sequence). The CDR3 region has the DNA TGTGCCAGCAGCTCCGTCGTGGGCGGGGGACATCCCACTTGGAATGGCTACACCTTC. Protein sequence: CASSSVVGGGHPTWNGYTF.

The chain combines TRBV21-1 with TRBJ2-3; the D call TRBD2 from the table was never checked on the DNA. TRBV21-1 is tagged as a pseudogene. CDR3 length equals 14 residues. In DNA, the CDR3 is TGTGCCAGCAAAGGGACTAGCCCCAACCCGGCGCAGTATTTT. Translated: CASKGTSPNPAQYF.

The chain couples TRBV7-9 to TRBJ2-1; 12 bases map to TRBD2. Trimming at V came to 4 bases and at J to 2 bases, leaving 6 bases not matched to a gene. The CDR3 runs 17 residues. The V gene's germline CDR1 is SEHNR and CDR2 FQNEAQ (reference sequence). The CDR3 nucleotides are TGTGCCAGCAGCTCCTGGACTAGCGGGGCCACCTACAATGAGCAGTTCTTC. This sequence encodes CASSSWTSGATYNEQFF. The full variable domain, rest sourced from reference TRBV7-9 and TRBJ2-1, is DTGVSQNPRHKITKRGQNVTFRCDPISEHNRLYWYRQTLGQGPEFLTYFQNEAQLEKSRLLSDRFSAERPKGSFSTLEIQRTEQGDSAMYLCASSSWTSGATYNEQFFGPGTRLTVL.

Here the CDR3 reads CAWSIGLAPRNNEQFF. The CDR3 DNA reads TGTGCCTGGAGTATTGGACTAGCCCCAAGGAACAATGAGCAGTTCTTC. The rearrangement joins TRBV30 to TRBJ2-1, with TRBD2 identical over 8 bases. The germline gives CDR1 GTSNPN, CDR2 SVGIG (reference sequence). V trimming: 2 bases; J trimming: 5 bases; junction bases outside the gene matches: 11. The CDR3 has 16 amino acids. The complete variable domain, with remaining parts taken from reference TRBV30 and TRBJ2-1, reads SQTIHQWPATLVQPVGSPLSLECTVEGTSNPNLYWYRQAAGRGLQLLFYSVGIGQISSEVPQNLSASRPQDRQFILSSKKLLLSDSGFYLCAWSIGLAPRNNEQFFGPGTRLTVL.

The J gene is TRBJ2-3, the V gene TRBV18; 12 bases are shared with TRBD1. The CDR3 consists of 17 residues. After removal of 3 bases from V and 1 base from J, the junction contained 5 bases not matched to a gene. Germline V CDR1 and CDR2: KGHSH, LQKENI. CDR3: CASSPGTGGVGTDTQYF. CDR3 DNA sequence: TGTGCCAGCTCACCTGGGACAGGGGGCGTGGGCACAGATACGCAGTATTTT.

Concerning this clone itself: The same CDR3 can be traced to other DNA sequences in this sample. J is TRBJ1-1 and V is TRBV30; D is possibly TRBD1 (5 bases). Germline CDR1 GTSNPN, CDR2 SVGIG (reference sequence). The V gene lost 3 bases and the J gene lost 1 base, with 9 bases spanning the gap. The CDR3 runs 13 residues. The chain's CDR3 is CAWSVRGNTEAFF. CDR3 DNA sequence: TGTGCCTGGAGCGTGAGGGGGAACACTGAAGCTTTCTTT.

The rearrangement uses TRBV5-4 and TRBJ2-1; D is unclear. From germline, CDR1 is SGHNT and CDR2 YYREEE (reference sequence). This CDR3 contains 17 residues. V lost 1 base and J lost 5, with 19 bases in between. The CDR3 sequence is CASSLSISPAFDNEQFF. Written as DNA, the CDR3 is TGTGCCAGCAGCTTGAGTATTAGCCCGGCCTTCGACAATGAGCAGTTCTTC.

A note on this clone: This sample also contains other DNA sequences that code for the same CDR3. The gene calls are TRBV5-1 and TRBJ2-7; 11 bases are shared with TRBD2. CDR1 and CDR2 (germline): SGHRS, YFSETQ. The ends lost 4 bases at V and 1 base at J; junction bases unmatched: 4. CDR3 size: 15 residues. CDR3: CASSPLAGGSYEQYF. The CDR3 bases are TGCGCCAGCAGCCCGTTAGCGGGAGGGTCCTACGAGCAGTACTTC.

The V call is TRBV28, the J call TRBJ2-1; D not certain. The CDR3 spans 12 residues. V lost 6 bases and J 9 bases, leaving 12 bases between the germline ends. In germline, CDR1 is MDHEN, CDR2 SYDVKM. The CDR3 nucleotides are TGTGCCAGCAGGACTTCAATTGGTGAGCAGTTCTTC. Translating gives CASRTSIGEQFF.

The rearrangement uses TRBV29-1 and TRBJ2-1; 14 bases are a match to TRBD2. The CDR3 has 16 residues. Germline CDR1 and CDR2: SQVTM and ANQGSEA. J was trimmed by 9 bases and V by 4 bases; bases with no gene match: 11. The CDR3 sequence: CSVGVRWGLAGAEQFF. The CDR3 region has the DNA TGCAGCGTTGGAGTGAGATGGGGACTAGCGGGAGCTGAGCAGTTCTTC.

This rearrangement joins TRBV5-4 to TRBJ1-5, with D uncertain. Germline V gene data show CDR1 as SGHNT and CDR2 as YYREEE (reference sequence). V was cut by 1 base and J by 4 bases, with 9 bases left in between. This CDR3 is 14 amino acids long. The CDR3 loop reads CASSLFGGNQPQHF. The CDR3 nucleotides read TGTGCCAGCAGCTTGTTCGGCGGGAATCAGCCCCAGCATTTT.

This clone was recorded once. The rearrangement links TRBV30 to TRBJ2-7; TRBD1 might be the D (6 bases). The CDR3 is 14 residues long. CDR1 and CDR2 from the germline V gene are GTSNPN and SVGIG (reference sequence). V lost 4 bases and J lost 2, with 15 bases in between. CDR3 region: CAWTIGTPPYEQYF. Written as DNA, the CDR3 is TGTGCCTGGACAATCGGGACACCACCCTACGAGCAGTACTTC.

As to this clone: At one end, the junction sequence differs from germline, possibly due to a read error. The V gene is TRBV2, the J gene TRBJ2-7, with D possibly matching TRBD1 (6 bases). There are 14 residues in the CDR3. The V gene's germline CDR1 is SNHLY and CDR2 FYNNEI. The CDR3 region is CAGSEQGRTHEQYF. The CDR3 DNA reads as TGTGCCGGCAGTGAACAGGGCCGAACCCACGAGCAGTACTTC.

The chain uses TRBV19 and TRBJ1-1; D is unresolved. The CDR3 loop spans 14 amino acids. V lost 7 bases and J lost 7, with 19 bases in between. Germline loops: CDR1 LNHDA, CDR2 SQIVND (reference sequence). The DNA for the CDR3 is TGTGCCAGTACATTCAGGCGGACCCGGAATGAAGCTTTCTTT. It yields the protein CASTFRRTRNEAFF.

V usage is TRBV27 and J usage is TRBJ2-4, with no clear D. This CDR3 contains 16 residues. Germline assignment: CDR1 MNHEY and CDR2 SMNVEV (reference sequence). V was clipped by 6 bases and J by 0 bases, with 15 bases between them. CDR3 region: CASRPTLRSAKNIQYF. As DNA, the CDR3 is TGTGCCAGCAGACCAACCCTTCGGTCAGCCAAAAACATTCAGTACTTC.

V usage is TRBV4-1 and J usage is TRBJ2-7; weak D call: TRBD1 (6 bases). This CDR3 is 13 amino acids long. The V end was cut by 4 bases, the J end by 3 bases, with 10 bases between. Germline-derived CDR1 and CDR2 are MGHRA and YSYEKL. The CDR3 DNA reads TGCGCCAGCAGCCGAGGACAGAACTACGAGCAGTACTTC. Amino acid sequence: CASSRGQNYEQYF.

Details on this clone: The same CDR3 also results from other DNA sequences found in this sample. The chain combines TRBV5-1 with TRBJ2-1; 11 positions match TRBD2. CDR3 length: 16 amino acids. Per the germline V gene, CDR1 is SGHRS and CDR2 is YFSETQ. V lost 1 base and J lost 4; bases outside the gene matches: 4. The CDR3 DNA reads as TGCGCCAGCAGCTTGACCGGGACTAGCGGTTACAATGAGCAGTTCTTC. Translated, it gives CASSLTGTSGYNEQFF.

The chain couples TRBV11-2 to TRBJ2-2; TRBD2 matches at 9 bases. The CDR3 has 16 residues. V shed 4 bases and J 6 bases; nucleotides not matched to a gene: 9. Per the germline V gene, CDR1 is SGHAT and CDR2 is FQNNGV. CDR3 bases: TGTGCCAGCAGCTCCTCTGGACTAGCGTCGGCCGGGGAGCTGTTTTTT. This codes for CASSSSGLASAGELFF.

The V call is TRBV14, the J call TRBJ2-5, with D possibly matching TRBD2 (5 bases). Per germline, CDR1 SGHDN and CDR2 FVKESK. Trimming removed 2 bases from V and 4 bases from J, with 17 bases in between. The CDR3 covers 16 residues. CDR3 in amino acids: CASSQLSSPAPETQYF. CDR3 nucleotide sequence: TGTGCCAGCAGCCAACTATCTAGCCCTGCCCCAGAGACCCAGTACTTC.

The chain uses TRBV5-4 and TRBJ2-1; 8 nucleotides align to TRBD2. The J segment lost 4 bases and the V segment lost 5 bases, leaving 2 bases of the junction unmatched. The germline V gene encodes CDR1 SGHNT and CDR2 YYREEE (reference sequence). This CDR3 comprises 13 residues. The CDR3 DNA reads TGTGCCAGCAGTGGACTAGCTTACAATGAGCAGTTCTTC. Translating gives CASSGLAYNEQFF. Full variable domain (remainder filled in from reference TRBV5-4 and TRBJ2-1): ETGVTQSPTHLIKTRGQQVTLRCSSQSGHNTVSWYQQALGQGPQFIFQYYREEENGRGNFPPRFSGLQFPNYSSELNVNALELDDSALYLCASSGLAYNEQFFGPGTRLTVL.

As regards this clone: The sample contains more than one DNA sequence encoding this CDR3. The V gene is TRBV9, the J gene TRBJ2-1; the match to TRBD2 covers 7 bases. The CDR3 extends over 15 amino acids. Trimming removed 4 bases from V and 2 bases from J; junction bases left unmatched: 6. The germline CDR1 and CDR2 sequences are SGDLS and YYNGEE. CDR3 in DNA: TGTGCCAGCAGCCCCACCGGGACTACCTACAATGAGCAGTTCTTC. Translation: CASSPTGTTYNEQFF.

This sequence joins TRBV28 and TRBJ2-2; 8 bases align to TRBD1. V lost 5 bases to trimming and J lost 4 bases; unmatched junction nucleotides: 6. CDR3 size: 15 residues. The germline V gene encodes CDR1 MDHEN and CDR2 SYDVKM. CDR3 nucleotide sequence: TGTGCCAGCAGTGGGACAGGAAGTTTCACCGGGGAGCTGTTTTTT. This gives the protein CASSGTGSFTGELFF.

The chain joins TRBV5-4 to TRBJ1-4; the match to TRBD1 covers 7 bases. Germline assignment: CDR1 SGHNT and CDR2 YYREEE (reference sequence). J was trimmed by 5 bases and V by 0 bases; bases with no gene match: 4. There are 15 residues in the CDR3. Here the CDR3 reads CASSLGQGRNEKLFF. In DNA form, the CDR3 reads TGTGCCAGCAGCTTGGGACAGGGACGCAATGAAAAACTGTTTTTT.

The chain links TRBV25-1 to TRBJ2-2, with no clear D. The V gene's germline CDR1 is MGHDK and CDR2 SYGVNS. Deletions cut 1 base from V and 3 bases from J, with 3 bases between. This CDR3 region has 13 residues. This CDR3 is CASSESYTGELFF. The CDR3 DNA is TGTGCCAGCAGTGAATCATACACCGGGGAGCTGTTTTTT.

This chain links TRBV6-5 with TRBJ2-3; 7 positions match TRBD1. The CDR3 spans 14 residues. CDR1 is MNHEY and CDR2 is SVGAGI in the germline V gene. Trimming took 8 bases from V and 7 from J; bases not matched to a gene: 12. DNA of the CDR3: TGTGCCAGCGGGGTTACGGGACAGTCCCATACGCAGTATTTT. It yields the protein CASGVTGQSHTQYF.

The genes are TRBV6-6 and TRBJ1-1; D might be TRBD1 (5 bases). Germline assignment: CDR1 MNHNY and CDR2 SVGAGI (reference sequence). Trimming stripped 6 bases from V and 5 bases from J, with 22 bases between. The CDR3 is made up of 16 amino acids. The CDR3 here is CASRPSGGLGSTEAFF. Here the CDR3 DNA reads TGTGCCAGCAGACCCTCGGGGGGGTTAGGATCTACTGAAGCTTTCTTT.